The clone carrying this TCR beta chain was detected ten times or more. The target antigen is unknown. The CDR3 has 17 amino acids. Between the trimmed V and J ends, which lost 4 bases and 6 bases, there was a span of 22 bases. Germline lookup yields CDR1 SGHDT and CDR2 YYEEEE. These data belong to a study of T cells in Graves' hyperthyroidism and ophthalmopathy. Using RNA transcripts as the source, TCR beta CDR3 regions were amplified. The primer set for the first-round RT-PCR of the TCR CDR3 was HTBI. TCRdb analysed the multiplex PCR reads with MiXCR anew, one entry per CDR3 protein. The sample carries about 360,000 distinct CDR3 sequences, roughly 13% recorded once. Whole-study results and caveats: Ophthalmopathy cases were set apart from stable hyperthyroidism by a 13 V-J model.

V is TRBV5-6 and J is TRBJ2-2; D is unresolved. The source is a woman under 30 with Graves' hyperthyroidism. Specimen: blood. CDR3 DNA: TGTGCCAGCAGCATCTTCGGACCCGCGACTCGAGCCGGGGAGCTGTTTTTT. It is translated as CASSIFGPATRAGELFF.